Sequencing of this T cell receptor beta chain was carried out in a study of tumor-infiltrating lymphocytes in primary liver carcinoma. Background on the study: The study reported T1-T3 N0M0 tumors spanning 4.2 to 10 cm. Study-level findings and limits: For tumor-adjacent and tumor-blood pairs, overlap was less than that seen for tumor region pairs.

The researchers obtained blood RNA from unsorted whole blood and also extracted germline DNA. Enrolled patients were chronically infected with HBV and treatment-naive. The researchers produced TCR beta cDNA from roughly 550 ng total RNA with a constant-region primer. The TCR beta library was amplified through three nested multiplex PCR rounds in a modified ARM-PCR procedure. Investigators reported that the first two PCR rounds, at 10 cycles each, used TRBV1-TRBV30 forward primers with a C-beta reverse primer. TCRdb reanalysed the multiplex PCR reads using MiXCR and keeps one entry per CDR3 protein. The profile shows approximately 300,000 distinct CDR3 sequences, 65% of them singletons. The sample holds a few counts of this clonotype. The target antigen is unknown. Germline V gene data show CDR1 as SGHDT and CDR2 as YYEEEE. The CDR3 has 14 amino acids. V dropped 0 bases and J dropped 0 bases, with 4 bases sitting between them.

The source of this sequence is a man aged 35 to 55 with primary liver carcinoma and hepatitis B virus infection. The rearrangement links TRBV5-6 to TRBJ1-3; D unresolved. The sample taken for sequencing was peripheral blood. Written as DNA, the CDR3 is TGTGCCAGCAGCTTGGGCCCCTCTGGAAACACCATATATTTT. Residues: CASSLGPSGNTIYF.